Reported below is one T cell receptor (beta chain). What it binds is not known. This entry belongs to a study of T cell responses to AZD1222 COVID-19 vaccine. TCRdb keeps only in-frame clones here, not all; method: immunoSEQ multiplex PCR. The profile covers 150,000 to 200,000 clones, with roughly 87% appearing a single time and around 2.6% taken by the ten largest. Findings and caveats of the study: Sampling captured repertoires only after the peak T cell response. An increase in Spike-specific TCR breadth and depth was observed after two AZD1222 doses. Dominant CD4 TCR responses targeted spike regions 160-218 and 743-854.

The starting material was peripheral blood, obtained on day 0 of AZD1222 vaccination. This receptor was obtained from an adult in good health.

DNA for the CDR3: TGCGCCAGCAGCTCCAGTGCAACTAATGAAAAACTGTTTTTT. Translated: CASSSSATNEKLFF. The gene calls are TRBV5-1 and TRBJ1-4; unclear D gene. The CDR3 length is 14 residues. Germline lookup yields CDR1 SGHRS and CDR2 YFSETQ. V was cut by 3 bases and J by 0 bases, with 6 bases left in between.